This T cell receptor (beta chain) appears in the sequencing data of a study of Graves' ophthalmopathy and Graves' hyperthyroidism. Study overall: Before any treatment was given, at initial diagnosis, peripheral blood was collected.

General study findings and limits: Forecasting of ophthalmopathy progression by the model achieved less than 71% sensitivity and around 77% specificity.

Per the germline V gene, CDR1 is SGHTA and CDR2 is FQGNSA. The CDR3 totals 14 residues. The V and J ends lost 5 bases and 4 bases respectively, with 14 bases between them. Amplification of TCR beta CDR3 regions used RNA transcripts. A first-round RT-PCR used HTBI primers, followed by a second-round multiplex PCR. A single record per CDR3 protein comes from TCRdb applying MiXCR to the multiplex PCR reads. The data contain 400,000 to 450,000 distinct CDR3 sequences, under 25% of them singletons. Enrolled hyperthyroidism patients had a new diagnosis, a duration under 2 months, and an age of 18 to 65. The authors diagnosed from clinical symptoms, serum thyroxine, TRAb, thyroid ultrasound and orbital computed tomography. About this clonotype: Its matching antigen is unknown.

Sequenced input: peripheral blood. The TCR sequence derives from a woman aged 18 to 35 with stable Graves' hyperthyroidism. This sequence joins TRBV7-2 and TRBJ2-5; possibly TRBD1 or TRBD2 for D (5 bases each). CDR3 region: CASSRGTAGETQYF. CDR3 nucleotide sequence: TGTGCCAGCAGCCGAGGGACGGCTGGAGAGACCCAGTACTTC.